Below, 30 T cell receptor beta chains from the same sample are listed, as sequenced in a study of siplizumab effects on memory and regulatory T cells. The data were produced by immunoSEQ multiplex PCR, yet TCRdb's version contains in-frame clones alone and is incomplete. The sample has under 140,000 clones; roughly 90% are singletons. The sample taken for sequencing was CD4+ T cells sorted from blood. The source is a human donor in good health.

The J gene is TRBJ2-3, the V gene TRBV7-2; D remains unclear. CDR3 size: 12 residues. Germline values: CDR1 SGHTA, CDR2 FQGNSA. Between the trimmed V and J ends, which lost 6 bases and 2 bases, there was a span of 6 bases. CDR3 DNA sequence: TGTGCCAGCAGTCCTTACACAGATACGCAGTATTTT. It translates to CASSPYTDTQYF.

The gene calls are TRBV11-2 and TRBJ1-2, with no clear D. V was trimmed by 2 bases and J by 0 bases, leaving 10 bases between them. The CDR3 contains 15 residues. The V gene's germline CDR1 is SGHAT and CDR2 FQNNGV. DNA for the CDR3: TGTGCCAGCAGCTTATATGGCAGTCCTAACTATGGCTACACCTTC. This sequence encodes CASSLYGSPNYGYTF.

This clone was counted between two and nine times. This sequence joins TRBV2 and TRBJ1-2; D is possibly TRBD1 (5 bases). V was pared by 6 bases and J by 5 bases, with 7 bases between. CDR1 SNHLY and CDR2 FYNNEI come from the germline V gene. The CDR3 spans 11 residues. The CDR3 protein is CASRTEYGYTF. CDR3 nucleotide sequence: TGTGCCAGCAGGACAGAGTATGGCTACACCTTC.

The rearrangement uses TRBV12-5 and TRBJ1-5, with D possibly TRBD1 on 6 matching bases. Germline lookup yields CDR1 LGHNT and CDR2 FRNRAP. V shed 2 bases and J shed 0 bases, with 14 bases lying between them. This CDR3 region has 17 residues. The DNA of the CDR3 is TGTGCTAGTGGTTTGAGGGGGGCACCTGATAGCAATCAGCCCCAGCATTTT. Translation: CASGLRGAPDSNQPQHF. Full variable domain (outside the CDR3, taken from reference TRBV12-5 and TRBJ1-5): DARVTQTPRHKVTEMGQEVTMRCQPILGHNTVFWYRQTMMQGLELLAYFRNRAPLDDSGMPKDRFSAEMPDATLATLKIQPSEPRDSAVYFCASGLRGAPDSNQPQHFGDGTRLSIL.

This clone appeared a few times. The rearrangement links TRBV7-9 to TRBJ1-5; TRBD1 matches at 7 bases. The CDR3 runs 17 residues. The J segment lost 0 bases and the V segment lost 4 bases, leaving 9 bases of the junction unmatched. Germline V lookup: CDR1 SEHNR, CDR2 FQNEAQ (reference sequence). The CDR3 coding sequence is TGTGCCAGCAGCTCCGGGACAGACCGATATAGCAATCAGCCCCAGCATTTT. This gives the protein CASSSGTDRYSNQPQHF. Full variable domain (rest looked up from reference TRBV7-9 and TRBJ1-5): DTGVSQNPRHKITKRGQNVTFRCDPISEHNRLYWYRQTLGQGPEFLTYFQNEAQLEKSRLLSDRFSAERPKGSFSTLEIQRTEQGDSAMYLCASSSGTDRYSNQPQHFGDGTRLSIL.

This clone appeared once. As DNA, the CDR3 is TGTGCCAGCAGCTTACTTAGCGGGATCGGTACAGATACGCAGTATTTT. Amino acids: CASSLLSGIGTDTQYF. This sequence joins TRBV13 and TRBJ2-3; 8 nucleotides align to TRBD2. Germline CDR1 reads PRHDT; CDR2 reads FYEKMQ (reference sequence). The CDR3 has 16 residues. V gave up 2 bases and J gave up 3 bases; unmatched junction bases: 7.

The genes are TRBV7-2 and TRBJ1-3; possible D gene TRBD1, 5 bases. V dropped 3 bases and J dropped 7 bases, with 13 bases sitting between them. The germline gives CDR1 SGHTA, CDR2 FQGNSA. The CDR3 is made up of 14 amino acids. The CDR3 here is CASSFTRGVNTIYF. The CDR3 DNA is TGTGCCAGCAGCTTTACCAGAGGGGTGAACACCATATATTTT.

The chain has TRBV7-9 and TRBJ2-1; 16 bases match TRBD2. CDR3 length equals 14 residues. CDR1 is SEHNR and CDR2 is FQNEAQ in the germline V gene (reference sequence). Trimming at V came to 3 bases and at J to 15 bases, leaving 5 bases not matched to a gene. The CDR3 region has the DNA TGTGCCAGCAGCTTCTCGGGACTAGCGGGGGGGCGGTTCTTC. Amino acids: CASSFSGLAGGRFF.

The gene calls are TRBV2 and TRBJ1-6; D is undetermined. Trimming removed 10 bases from V and 7 bases from J, with 11 bases in between. The CDR3 consists of 12 residues. Germline V gene data show CDR1 as SNHLY and CDR2 as FYNNEI. The CDR3 is CATTRGNSPLHF. CDR3 DNA: TGTGCCACGACGCGGGGAAATTCACCCCTCCACTTT. Full variable domain (missing parts from reference TRBV2 and TRBJ1-6): EPEVTQTPSHQVTQMGQEVILRCVPISNHLYFYWYRQILGQKVEFLVSFYNNEISEKSEIFDDQFSVERPDGSNFTLKIRSTKLEDSAMYFCATTRGNSPLHFGNGTRLTVT.

This clone was detected only once. The chain combines TRBV18 with TRBJ2-2; D uncertain. CDR3 length: 12 residues. V dropped 8 bases and J dropped 0 bases, with 4 bases sitting between them. In germline, CDR1 is KGHSH, CDR2 LQKENI. The CDR3: CASQPNTGELFF. The CDR3 DNA reads as TGTGCCAGCCAACCGAACACCGGGGAGCTGTTTTTT.

V gene TRBV12-5 combines with J gene TRBJ2-7; TRBD1 might be the D (5 bases). Trimming took 3 bases from V and 8 from J, leaving 20 bases between them. CDR3 size: 15 residues. The germline V gene encodes CDR1 LGHNT and CDR2 FRNRAP. The CDR3, as DNA: TGTGCTAGTGGTTTAGGGGTTGAAGGGTCTACGAAGCAGTACTTC. This translates into CASGLGVEGSTKQYF.

The rearrangement uses TRBV4-1 and TRBJ2-2, with D unclear. Germline CDR1 is MGHRA and CDR2 is YSYEKL. Trimming shortened V by 0 bases and J by 8 bases, and 4 bases separated the two germline ends. The CDR3 covers 12 residues. The CDR3 DNA is TGCGCCAGCAGCCAAGAGTGGGGGGAGCTGTTTTTT. Translating gives CASSQEWGELFF.

The J gene is TRBJ2-1, the V gene TRBV18; TRBD2 might be the D (6 bases). The length of the CDR3 is 16 residues. The germline V and J ends were trimmed by 0 bases and 4 bases, with 13 bases remaining between them. Germline CDR1 reads KGHSH; CDR2 reads LQKENI. CDR3 sequence (DNA): TGTGCCAGCTCACCACCGGCACGGACTAAATACAATGAGCAGTTCTTC. As protein: CASSPPARTKYNEQFF.

The chain has TRBV6-4 and TRBJ1-6; the D is unclear. V lost 2 bases and J 9 bases, leaving 8 bases between the germline ends. Germline lookup yields CDR1 MRHNA and CDR2 SNTAGT. The CDR3 is made up of 13 amino acids. The CDR3, as DNA: TGTGCCAGCAGTGACCACCCTGGTTCACCCCTCCACTTT. This gives the protein CASSDHPGSPLHF.

The chain combines TRBV10-2 with TRBJ1-1; 9 bases line up with TRBD1. The J segment lost 3 bases and the V segment lost 4 bases, leaving 6 bases of the junction unmatched. CDR1 WSHSY and CDR2 SAAADI come from the germline V gene. This CDR3 region has 15 residues. CDR3: CASSGRDREDTEAFF. The CDR3 nucleotides are TGCGCCAGCAGTGGACGGGACAGGGAAGACACTGAAGCTTTCTTT.

As concerns this clone: One end of the junction is discordant with germline, which a read error may explain. This chain joins TRBV5-1 and TRBJ1-2, with D hard to call. The germline V gene encodes CDR1 SGHRS and CDR2 YFSETQ. This CDR3 region has 16 residues. The DNA of the CDR3 is TGCACCAGCAGCTTGGCCGGCCGATCTTCTAACTATGGCTACACCTTC. Translation gives CTSSLAGRSSNYGYTF.

This clone was detected only a few times. The V and J genes are TRBV10-3 and TRBJ2-6; maybe TRBD2 (5 bases). The V gene lost 2 bases and the J gene lost 0 bases, with 5 bases spanning the gap. The CDR3 spans 15 residues. Germline V gene data show CDR1 as ENHRY and CDR2 as SYGVKD. CDR3 coding DNA: TGTGCCATCAGTGAGGCGGGCTCTGGGGCCAACGTCCTGACTTTC. It yields the protein CAISEAGSGANVLTF.

This clone was found a few times. CDR3 residues: CASNFAGLRTLATGELFF. DNA of the CDR3: TGTGCCAGCAACTTCGCCGGACTCAGGACCCTTGCGACCGGGGAGCTGTTTTTT. The rearrangement links TRBV7-9 to TRBJ2-2, with a weak D call TRBD2 (5 bases). There are 18 residues in the CDR3. Germline V gene sequence: CDR1 SEHNR, CDR2 FQNEAQ (reference sequence). V lost 7 bases and J lost 5, with 26 bases in between.

V gene TRBV5-8 combines with J gene TRBJ2-2, with unresolved D. Between the trimmed V and J ends, which lost 7 bases and 1 base, there was a span of 14 bases. The germline CDR1 and CDR2 sequences are SGHTS and YDEGEE. The CDR3 runs to 15 residues. This CDR3 reads CASGYRWGNTGELFF. The CDR3 nucleotides read TGTGCCAGCGGCTATAGATGGGGGAACACCGGGGAGCTGTTTTTT.

The chain's CDR3 is CASSLSTGAGNTIYF. CDR3 DNA: TGTGCCAGCAGCTTGTCAACGGGTGCCGGAAACACCATATATTTT. V usage is TRBV5-4 and J usage is TRBJ1-3, with D uncertain. From germline, CDR1 is SGHNT and CDR2 YYREEE (reference sequence). Trimming removed 1 base from V and 4 bases from J, with 12 bases in between. There are 15 residues in the CDR3.

The V call is TRBV7-9, the J call TRBJ2-5; D is unclear. Germline V gene sequence: CDR1 SEHNR, CDR2 FQNEAQ (reference sequence). This CDR3 has 15 amino acids. The V and J ends lost 1 base and 4 bases respectively, with 13 bases between them. CDR3: CASSLEGGLGETQYF. In DNA form, the CDR3 reads TGTGCCAGCAGCTTAGAAGGCGGTTTAGGAGAGACCCAGTACTTC. Using reference TRBV7-9 and TRBJ2-5 for the parts outside the CDR3, the full variable domain is DTGVSQNPRHKITKRGQNVTFRCDPISEHNRLYWYRQTLGQGPEFLTYFQNEAQLEKSRLLSDRFSAERPKGSFSTLEIQRTEQGDSAMYLCASSLEGGLGETQYFGPGTRLLVL.

The chain has TRBV5-1 and TRBJ1-4; 9 nucleotides agree with TRBD1. The germline gives CDR1 SGHRS, CDR2 YFSETQ. The CDR3 contains 14 residues. With V trimmed by 4 bases and J by 8 bases, 6 bases remained unmatched. The DNA of the CDR3 is TGCGCCAGCAGCCCTGACAGGGGGGGCGAAAAACTGTTTTTT. Amino acids: CASSPDRGGEKLFF.

DNA for the CDR3: TGCGCCAGCAGCCCCCAGGAAAACACTGAAGCTTTCTTT. It encodes CASSPQENTEAFF. The rearrangement joins TRBV5-1 to TRBJ1-1; D is undetermined. The CDR3 has 13 residues. V lost 4 bases, J lost 2 bases, and 9 bases lay in between. The germline V gene encodes CDR1 SGHRS and CDR2 YFSETQ.

This clone occurred once. The chain joins TRBV7-9 to TRBJ2-7; D unclear. The germline CDR1 and CDR2 sequences are SEHNR and FQNEAQ (reference sequence). The CDR3 loop spans 13 amino acids. Trimming took off 4 bases at V and 1 base at J, with 8 bases between the two ends. The chain's CDR3 is CASSSRGSYEQYF. CDR3 DNA sequence: TGTGCCAGCAGCTCCCGTGGATCCTACGAGCAGTACTTC.

This chain uses TRBV5-1 with TRBJ2-7; maybe TRBD1 (6 bases). Per the germline V gene, CDR1 is SGHRS and CDR2 is YFSETQ. This CDR3 has 15 residues. Deletions cut 0 bases from V and 4 bases from J, with 14 bases between. This CDR3 reads CASSLAGRGRYEQYF. In nucleotides, the CDR3 is TGCGCCAGCAGCTTGGCCGGTAGGGGGAGATACGAGCAGTACTTC.

The chain has TRBV7-7 and TRBJ2-7, with TRBD1 matching over 7 bases. CDR1 and CDR2 (germline): SSHAT, FNYEAQ (reference sequence). The CDR3 extends over 14 amino acids. V was pared by 5 bases and J by 2 bases, with 6 bases of the junction left unmatched. CDR3 amino acids: CASSPSQGAYEQYF. DNA for the CDR3: TGTGCCAGCAGCCCGTCCCAGGGGGCCTACGAGCAGTACTTC.

This rearrangement joins TRBV21-1 to TRBJ2-5; the table calls TRBD2, which could not be checked here. TRBJ2-7 explains the end of the DNA better; the J call may be wrong. TRBV21-1 is annotated as a pseudogene. This CDR3 region has 13 residues. This CDR3 is CAKPAGVYYEQYF. CDR3 coding DNA: TGTGCCAAACCAGCGGGAGTTTACTACGAGCAGTACTTC.

The chain is built from TRBV6-1 and TRBJ2-7; a weak D match, TRBD2 (5 bases). The length of the CDR3 is 14 residues. The germline V gene has CDR1 MNHNS and CDR2 SASEGT. V lost 5 bases and J lost 1, with 12 bases in between. CDR3 in DNA: TGTGCCAGCAGTTCTTGGACGGGATCCTACGAGCAGTACTTC. Amino acid sequence: CASSSWTGSYEQYF.

The chain links TRBV10-3 to TRBJ1-2, with D uncertain. The CDR3 runs to 13 residues. CDR1 is ENHRY, CDR2 SYGVKD, per germline. The V end was cut by 5 bases, the J end by 0 bases, with 7 bases between. CDR3 residues: CAISPGTNYGYTF. CDR3 coding DNA: TGTGCCATCAGTCCGGGGACTAACTATGGCTACACCTTC.

The chain recombines TRBV6-1 with TRBJ2-3, with D hard to call. This CDR3 has 16 amino acids. V lost 4 bases to trimming and J lost 0 bases, with 14 bases between them. Germline CDR1 MNHNS, CDR2 SASEGT. As DNA, the CDR3 is TGTGCCAGCAGTGCGAGGAAAGGCGGTAGCACAGATACGCAGTATTTT. Its translation: CASSARKGGSTDTQYF.